The T cell receptor (beta chain) under discussion was sequenced for a study of blood T cell repertoires in COVID-19. On the study more broadly: There were acute and convalescent COVID-19 samples, and they came from the United States, Italy and Spain. In each case, the material was cDNA or gDNA derived from T cells, B-cell-depleted T cells, or PBMCs.

Source study methods: Amplification from reference gene primers served as the basis for estimated nucleated cell counts. The method was immunoSEQ multiplex PCR; TCRdb's version includes in-frame clones alone and lacks a portion of them. That table is the source of V, J and clone size, and D and trimming were worked out from the DNA. The data show around 170,000 clones, with approximately 88% seen just once and less than 3.5% held by the top ten. Germline CDR1 and CDR2: MNHEY and SMNVEV (reference sequence). J lost 7 bases, V lost 3 bases, and 5 bases had no gene match. The CDR3 is 13 residues long. V and J are TRBV27 and TRBJ1-2, with TRBD1 matching over 7 bases. This clonotype was obtained from a woman in her sixties with acute or convalescent COVID-19. The specimen was peripheral blood. Written as DNA, the CDR3 is TGTGCCAGCAGTTTCGACAGGGCTGGTGGCTACACCTTC. Protein: CASSFDRAGGYTF.